This T cell receptor (beta chain) was observed in a study of blood T cell repertoires in COVID-19. At the level of the study: The samples span acute and convalescent COVID-19 from the United States, Italy and Spain. The cDNA or gDNA used as material had been derived from T cells, B-cell-depleted T cells, or PBMCs.

This CDR3 has 14 residues. Looked up from germline, CDR1 is MNHEY and CDR2 is SVGAGI. Deletions cut 8 bases from V and 0 bases from J, with 11 bases between. In the original analysis: Nucleated cell number was recorded as an estimate derived from reference gene primer amplification. Using immunoSEQ multiplex PCR, the repertoire was profiled, and TCRdb retains in-frame clones only, with some absent. V, J and clone size were drawn from that table, and D and trimming were deduced from the DNA. The sample comprises roughly 150,000 clones, around 87% of which are singletons, and approximately 2.8% rests with the top ten.

The TCR was taken from a woman aged 60-70 years with active COVID-19. The sequencing input was peripheral blood. The chain joins TRBV6-5 to TRBJ1-3; D gene unclear. For the CDR3, the DNA is TGTGCCAGCGGCAGACTTAGCTCTGGAAACACCATATATTTT. This translates into CASGRLSSGNTIYF.